The rows below give T cell receptor beta chains drawn from one sample of a study of blood T cell repertoires in COVID-19. This table comes from immunoSEQ multiplex PCR, and its TCRdb copy is limited to in-frame clones, with some not included. The sample consists of 200,000 to 300,000 clones, roughly 89% of them appearing once. Sequenced material: PBMCs or T cells enriched from blood (not recorded which). These receptors all come from a woman in her 30s with acute COVID-19. The CDR3 runs from the conserved cysteine through the conserved F or W. The D gene is left open where the match is weak. Clone sizes are given selectively: once, few, many, or a class where the clone is expanded.

clone_size	j_call	cdr3_length	d_call	v_call	cdr3_aa	cdr3_nt
NA	TRBJ1-4	16	NA	TRBV6-5	CASSSPAAGAKGKLFF	TGTGCCAGCAGTTCCCCCGCCGCAGGGGCAAAGGGAAAACTGTTTTTT
few	TRBJ1-2	12	NA	TRBV29-1	CSVGKGDYGYTF	TGCAGCGTTGGGAAAGGGGACTATGGCTACACCTTC
NA	TRBJ2-7	14	TRBD1	TRBV5-6	CASSLVGTGYEQYF	TGTGCCAGCAGCTTGGTCGGGACAGGGTACGAGCAGTACTTC
NA	TRBJ1-4	14	NA	TRBV2	CASSGERGNEKLFF	TGTGCCAGCAGTGGTGAAAGGGGTAATGAAAAACTGTTTTTT
NA	TRBJ1-1	13	NA	TRBV2	CASSERGNTEAFF	TGTGCCAGCAGTGAAAGGGGGAACACTGAAGCTTTCTTT
NA	TRBJ1-1	14	NA	TRBV14	CASSQDGGNTEAFF	TGTGCCAGCAGCCAAGATGGAGGGAACACTGAAGCTTTCTTT
NA	TRBJ1-1	14	NA	TRBV5-1	CASSLQGRVTEAFF	TGCGCCAGCAGCTTGCAGGGGCGGGTAACTGAAGCTTTCTTT
NA	TRBJ1-1	16	NA	TRBV18	CASSPNQGGVNTEAFF	TGTGCCAGCTCACCAAATCAGGGAGGAGTGAACACTGAAGCTTTCTTT
NA	TRBJ1-5	16	TRBD1	TRBV20-1	CSASFITRQGYQPQHF	TGCAGTGCTAGTTTTATTACGAGACAGGGCTATCAGCCCCAGCATTTT
once	TRBJ1-2	12	NA	TRBV2	CASRRTGYGYTF	TGTGCCAGCAGGAGAACAGGGTATGGCTACACCTTC
NA	TRBJ1-1	15	NA	TRBV6-5	CASSYSPGGDTEAFF	TGTGCCAGCAGTTACTCGCCCGGGGGGGACACTGAAGCTTTCTTT
NA	TRBJ1-2	16	NA	TRBV27	CASSLDGQNGVYGYTF	TGTGCCAGCAGTTTGGACGGACAGAATGGGGTCTATGGCTACACCTTC
NA	TRBJ1-2	12	NA	TRBV12-3/TRBV12-4	CASSLEVTGYTF	TGTGCCAGCAGTCTCGAGGTAACTGGCTACACCTTC
NA	TRBJ1-1	19	NA	TRBV7-6	CASSLVVFGRPQANTEAFF	TGTGCCAGCAGCTTAGTGGTCTTTGGAAGGCCCCAGGCGAACACTGAAGCTTTCTTT
NA	TRBJ1-1	14	TRBD1	TRBV20-1	CSASKGGQNTEAFF	TGCAGTGCTAGTAAAGGGGGCCAGAACACTGAAGCTTTCTTT
NA	TRBJ1-1	15	TRBD1	TRBV5-1	CASSGLGAGGSEAFF	TGCGCCAGCAGCGGGTTAGGGGCAGGGGGTTCGGAAGCTTTCTTT
NA	TRBJ1-2	14	NA	TRBV28	CASGKMAGDYGYTF	TGTGCCAGCGGTAAAATGGCAGGCGACTATGGCTACACCTTC
NA	TRBJ2-7	15	NA	TRBV6-5	CASRLGLDSDYEQYF	TGTGCCAGCAGACTGGGTTTGGACAGTGACTACGAGCAGTACTTC
few	TRBJ1-1	15	TRBD1	TRBV19	CASSKNRGLNTEAFF	TGTGCCAGTAGTAAAAACAGGGGGCTGAACACTGAAGCTTTCTTT
few	TRBJ2-7	14	NA	TRBV7-3	CASSSEGGPYEQYF	TGTGCCAGCAGCTCGGAGGGAGGTCCGTACGAGCAGTACTTC
NA	TRBJ2-2	19	NA	TRBV11-3	CASTLGPGHPAKNTGELFF	TGTGCCAGCACCTTAGGGCCGGGACACCCAGCGAAGAACACCGGGGAGCTGTTTTTT
NA	TRBJ2-2	15	NA	TRBV11-3	CASSLDGEDTGELFF	TGTGCCAGCAGCTTAGATGGGGAGGACACCGGGGAGCTGTTTTTT
NA	TRBJ2-2	12	NA	TRBV4-1	CASSPYPGELFF	TGCGCCAGCAGCCCCTATCCCGGGGAGCTGTTTTTT
NA	TRBJ2-1	16	NA	TRBV27	CASTPLVGEGGNEQFF	TGTGCCAGCACCCCCCTTGTTGGCGAGGGAGGTAATGAGCAGTTCTTC
NA	TRBJ2-1	15	NA	TRBV18	CASSPSGGAYNEQFF	TGTGCCAGCTCACCATCGGGGGGCGCGTACAATGAGCAGTTCTTC
NA	TRBJ2-1	14	NA	TRBV18	CASSLDRALDEQFF	TGTGCCAGCTCCCTCGATAGAGCGCTAGACGAGCAGTTCTTC
NA	TRBJ1-6	14	NA	TRBV2	CASSETQVRPPLHF	TGTGCCAGCAGTGAGACCCAGGTCAGGCCACCCCTCCACTTT
NA	TRBJ2-6	15	NA	TRBV6-5	CASSWTISGANVLTF	TGTGCCAGCAGCTGGACAATCTCTGGGGCCAACGTCCTGACTTTC
NA	TRBJ2-1	13	NA	TRBV12-5	CASGLVRQNEQFF	TGTGCTAGTGGTTTGGTAAGACAGAATGAGCAGTTCTTC
NA	TRBJ2-7	15	TRBD2	TRBV2	CASRLAGVRNYEQYF	TGTGCCAGCAGACTAGCGGGGGTCCGGAACTACGAGCAGTACTTC
NA	TRBJ1-2	15	NA	TRBV18	CATSGTHLGGYGYTF	TGTGCCACCTCGGGGACCCACTTAGGAGGGTATGGCTACACCTTC
NA	TRBJ1-1	14	NA	TRBV5-1	CASSLFGRNTEAFF	TGCGCCAGCAGCTTATTTGGCCGGAACACTGAAGCTTTCTTT
NA	TRBJ1-1	15	NA	TRBV19	CASRTRMTRSTEAFF	TGTGCCAGTAGAACACGCATGACTCGGAGCACTGAAGCTTTCTTT